Below are 5 T cell receptor beta chains sequenced from a single sample in a study of blood T cell repertoires in COVID-19. Data came from immunoSEQ multiplex PCR; TCRdb stores just in-frame clones and leaves some out. There are about 40,000 clones in the sample; 70% to 90% occur only once, and less than 20% lies in the top ten. The specimen sequenced was peripheral blood. Receptors were obtained from an older man with active COVID-19.

This clone has just a few counts. The chain couples TRBV14 to TRBJ2-2; D perhaps matches TRBD1 (6 bases). CDR1 is SGHDN, CDR2 FVKESK, per germline. Trimming shortened V by 3 bases and J by 2 bases, and 19 bases separated the two germline ends. The CDR3 sequence is 18 residues long. CDR3 DNA: TGTGCCAGCAGCCAGCCAAGGGCCGGGACACTCAACACCGGGGAGCTGTTTTTT. This gives the protein CASSQPRAGTLNTGELFF.

The chain uses TRBV5-1 and TRBJ2-2; 10 bases agree with TRBD2. CDR1 is SGHRS and CDR2 is YFSETQ in the germline V gene. The CDR3 is made up of 18 amino acids. Trimming removed 0 bases from V and 0 bases from J; junction bases left unmatched: 5. CDR3 nucleotides: TGCGCCAGCAGCTTGGGGGCACTAGCGGGGACGAACACCGGGGAGCTGTTTTTT. Translating it yields CASSLGALAGTNTGELFF. Full variable domain (rest looked up from reference TRBV5-1 and TRBJ2-2): KAGVTQTPRYLIKTRGQQVTLSCSPISGHRSVSWYQQTPGQGLQFLFEYFSETQRNKGNFPGRFSGRQFSNSRSEMNVSTLELGDSALYLCASSLGALAGTNTGELFFGEGSRLTVL.

The rearrangement uses TRBV14 and TRBJ2-5; D unclear. CDR3 size: 12 residues. V was clipped by 1 base and J by 5 bases, with 5 bases between them. Germline values: CDR1 SGHDN, CDR2 FVKESK. Here the CDR3 reads CASSQGAETQYF. CDR3 DNA: TGTGCCAGCAGCCAAGGCGCCGAGACCCAGTACTTC. The whole variable domain, remainder taken from reference TRBV14 and TRBJ2-5, is EAGVTQFPSHSVIEKGQTVTLRCDPISGHDNLYWYRRVMGKEIKFLLHFVKESKQDESGMPNNRFLAERTGGTYSTLKVQPAELEDSGVYFCASSQGAETQYFGPGTRLLVL.

This chain joins TRBV7-8 and TRBJ2-1; no firm D call. V was trimmed by 2 bases and J by 3 bases, leaving 8 bases between them. The germline V gene has CDR1 SGHVS and CDR2 FQNEAQ. The CDR3 extends over 14 amino acids. In DNA, the CDR3 is TGTGCCAGCAGCTTAAAAGACAACTACAATGAGCAGTTCTTC. Encoded protein: CASSLKDNYNEQFF.

This clone was observed a single time. This chain uses TRBV7-9 with TRBJ2-1, with 7 bases aligning to TRBD2. Trimming took 1 base from V and 6 from J; bases not matched to a gene: 3. The CDR3 is 14 amino acids. Germline CDR1 SEHNR, CDR2 FQNEAQ (reference sequence). CDR3 nucleotides: TGTGCCAGCAGCTTAGGGGACTACCTCAATGAGCAGTTCTTC. It is translated as CASSLGDYLNEQFF.